Presented here are 32 T cell receptor beta chains from one specimen sequenced in a study of blood T cell repertoires in COVID-19 (dated by TCRdb to about 2020). Library preparation was by the immunoSEQ multiplex PCR assay. Imported from immuneACCESS, the table was reduced by TCRdb to in-frame sequences with V and J called. These copies leave out some clones; in studies compared against another copy, an unresolved V gene accounts for under half, and the cause of the remainder is not known. This sample has around 100,000 clones in its table, and over 80% of those were observed once. In total, the top ten clones hold around 2% of the sample. Sequencing input: peripheral blood. The receptors here all came from a man between 65 and 79 years old with active or convalescent COVID-19.

This sequence joins TRBV3-1 (or the pseudogene TRBV3-2) and TRBJ2-7; 8 bases fit TRBD2. With 1 base clipped from V and 1 base from J, the junction kept 3 bases outside the gene matches. Germline V CDR1 and CDR2: LGHDT, YNNKEL (reference sequence). This CDR3 spans 15 amino acids. CDR3 nucleotide sequence: TGTGCCAGCAGCCAAGCGGGGGGGCCTTCCTACGAGCAGTACTTC. Amino acids: CASSQAGGPSYEQYF.

The genes are TRBV7-2 and TRBJ2-5; D may be TRBD1 (6 bases). Germline CDR1 SGHTA, CDR2 FQGNSA. Trimming shortened V by 6 bases and J by 5 bases, and 13 bases separated the two germline ends. The CDR3 covers 13 residues. The CDR3 nucleotides read TGTGCCAGCAGGGGTGGGGGCTTGGAGACCCAGTACTTC. The encoded protein is CASRGGGLETQYF.

The J gene is TRBJ1-6, the V gene TRBV11-2, with D perhaps TRBD1 (6 bases). In germline, CDR1 is SGHAT, CDR2 FQNNGV. Between the trimmed V and J ends, which lost 5 bases and 5 bases, there was a span of 13 bases. The CDR3 is 15 amino acids. CDR3: CASSPTAGDNSPLHF. The CDR3 nucleotides read TGTGCCAGCAGCCCAACGGCAGGGGATAATTCACCCCTCCACTTT.

The chain joins TRBV6-5 to TRBJ2-7; 7 bases align to TRBD1. CDR3 size: 15 residues. The V segment lost 5 bases and the J segment 0 bases; nucleotides outside the gene matches: 7. Germline V gene sequence: CDR1 MNHEY, CDR2 SVGAGI. The CDR3 protein is CASSRTGDTSYEQYF. In nucleotides, the CDR3 is TGTGCCAGCAGTCGGACAGGCGACACCTCCTACGAGCAGTACTTC.

In this sample, this clone turned up once. This chain connects TRBV28 to TRBJ1-6; 9 positions agree with TRBD1. J lost 9 bases, V lost 4 bases, and 7 bases had no gene match. This CDR3 contains 15 residues. Germline values: CDR1 MDHEN, CDR2 SYDVKM. The CDR3 spells CASSSPTGGSSPLHF. As DNA, the CDR3 is TGTGCCAGCAGTTCCCCGACAGGGGGAAGTTCACCCCTCCACTTT.

The rearrangement links TRBV9 to TRBJ1-6; D unclear. Trimming shortened V by 5 bases and J by 2 bases, and 17 bases separated the two germline ends. Germline V lookup: CDR1 SGDLS, CDR2 YYNGEE. This CDR3 has 17 residues. CDR3 DNA sequence: TGTGCCAGCAGTAGACTTAGGTCCCTGGCCTATAATTCACCCCTCCACTTT. It translates to CASSRLRSLAYNSPLHF.

This clone showed up just a few times. V usage is TRBV7-6 and J usage is TRBJ2-7, with a tentative D call TRBD2 (6 bases). The CDR3 runs to 15 residues. V lost 5 bases and J 2 bases, leaving 16 bases between the germline ends. CDR1 SGHVS and CDR2 FNYEAQ come from the germline V gene. The CDR3, as DNA: TGTGCCAGCAGCCCCCGGGAGCCCGATCCCTACGAGCAGTACTTC. This gives the protein CASSPREPDPYEQYF.

V and J are TRBV3-1 (or the pseudogene TRBV3-2) and TRBJ1-2; 8 bases map to TRBD1. CDR3 length: 14 residues. After removal of 4 bases from V and 8 bases from J, the junction contained 9 bases not matched to a gene. Germline-derived CDR1 and CDR2 are LGHDT and YNNKEL (reference sequence). The CDR3 reads CASSRTGTGNGYTF. The CDR3 DNA is TGTGCCAGCAGCCGTACAGGGACAGGTAACGGCTACACCTTC.

This clone was detected only a few times. V gene TRBV5-4 combines with J gene TRBJ2-3, with no clear D. V dropped 4 bases and J dropped 1 base, with 19 bases sitting between them. The CDR3 spans 17 residues. Germline loops: CDR1 SGHNT, CDR2 YYREEE (reference sequence). CDR3 sequence: CASSPPGSITRTDTQYF. The CDR3 bases are TGTGCCAGCAGCCCCCCGGGTAGCATTACGCGCACAGATACGCAGTATTTT. Full variable domain (outside the CDR3, taken from reference TRBV5-4 and TRBJ2-3): ETGVTQSPTHLIKTRGQQVTLRCSSQSGHNTVSWYQQALGQGPQFIFQYYREEENGRGNFPPRFSGLQFPNYSSELNVNALELDDSALYLCASSPPGSITRTDTQYFGPGTRLTVL.

The chain couples TRBV5-1 to TRBJ1-1, with 7 bases fitting TRBD1. The germline gives CDR1 SGHRS, CDR2 YFSETQ. V dropped 1 base and J dropped 6; count of bases not matched to a gene: 9. The CDR3 contains 15 residues. The CDR3 sequence: CASSLSPSRGAEAFF. The CDR3 DNA reads as TGCGCCAGCAGCTTGTCCCCCAGCAGGGGGGCTGAAGCTTTCTTT.

Details on this clone: In the same sample, other DNA sequences code for this CDR3. J is TRBJ2-2 and V is TRBV7-6; 9 positions match TRBD1. The J segment lost 0 bases and the V segment lost 6 bases, leaving 2 bases of the junction unmatched. Germline V gene sequence: CDR1 SGHVS, CDR2 FNYEAQ. The CDR3 covers 15 residues. Written as DNA, the CDR3 is TGTGCCAGCAGGCGGACAGGGGCGAACACCGGGGAGCTGTTTTTT. It yields the protein CASRRTGANTGELFF.

V and J are TRBV5-4 and TRBJ2-7, with 8 bases identical to TRBD2. V shed 3 bases, J shed 6 bases, and the junction held 8 bases outside the gene matches. The CDR3 covers 14 residues. Germline V CDR1 and CDR2: SGHNT, YYREEE (reference sequence). CDR3 bases: TGTGCCAGCAGCTCCGGGACTAGTCCCTTCGAGCAGTACTTC. Residues: CASSSGTSPFEQYF.

A single count supports this clone. The chain joins TRBV20-1 to TRBJ2-7, with 8 bases that match TRBD2. The CDR3 is 13 residues long. J gave up 4 bases and V 3 bases, and 5 bases lay outside the gene matches. The germline V gene encodes CDR1 DFQATT and CDR2 SNEGSKA (reference sequence). Here the CDR3 DNA reads TGCAGTGCTAGTCCTGGCGGGGGGTACGAGCAGTACTTC. Encoded protein: CSASPGGGYEQYF.

Regarding this clone: The sample carries other DNA sequences with the same CDR3. The V gene is TRBV15, the J gene TRBJ2-3, with D perhaps TRBD2 (6 bases). V was pared by 1 base and J by 1 base, with 12 bases between. Per the germline V gene, CDR1 is LNHNV and CDR2 is YYDKDF (reference sequence). The CDR3 covers 16 residues. CDR3 region: CATSRGRGGGTDTQYF. Written as DNA, the CDR3 is TGTGCCACCAGCAGAGGTCGTGGCGGGGGCACAGATACGCAGTATTTT.

This chain uses TRBV2 with TRBJ2-3; 14 bases agree with TRBD2. In germline, CDR1 is SNHLY, CDR2 FYNNEI. The V and J ends lost 6 bases and 2 bases, in that order; junction bases with no gene match: 19. The CDR3 sequence is 21 residues long. For the CDR3, the DNA is TGTGCCAGCAGGGCTACTTATTTCGGACTAGCGGGGGGTAAAACCACAGATACGCAGTATTTT. Translating gives CASRATYFGLAGGKTTDTQYF.

A single count supports this clone. Mismatch with germline at one junction end may stem from a read error. This chain joins TRBV9 and TRBJ2-3; unclear D gene. The CDR3 loop spans 15 amino acids. Germline assignment: CDR1 SGDLS and CDR2 YYNGEE. CDR3 loop: CVSSDGGLSTDTQYF. In nucleotides, the CDR3 is TGTGTCAGCAGCGATGGCGGATTGAGCACAGATACGCAGTATTTT.

Only one count was recorded for this clone. The V and J genes are TRBV7-2 and TRBJ2-2, with TRBD1 identical over 7 bases. Trimming removed 5 bases from V and 0 bases from J; junction bases left unmatched: 9. CDR1 is SGHTA and CDR2 is FQGNSA in the germline V gene. This CDR3 has 17 residues. The CDR3 sequence is CASSPTRGTTNTGELFF. CDR3 bases: TGTGCCAGCAGCCCCACCAGGGGGACAACGAACACCGGGGAGCTGTTTTTT.

The chain employs TRBV5-4 and TRBJ1-1; a possible D gene is TRBD1 (5 bases). CDR3 length: 15 residues. Trimming left V 4 bases short and J 0 bases short, with 13 bases between. Germline loops: CDR1 SGHNT, CDR2 YYREEE (reference sequence). CDR3 sequence (DNA): TGTGCCAGCAGCATGGGACGAGACATGAACACTGAAGCTTTCTTT. Its protein product is CASSMGRDMNTEAFF.

The rearrangement joins TRBV6-1 to TRBJ1-5; 9 positions agree with TRBD1. Germline CDR1 MNHNS, CDR2 SASEGT. J gave up 0 bases and V 4 bases, and 4 bases lay outside the gene matches. CDR3 length: 16 residues. CDR3 residues: CASSGTGGYSNQPQHF. CDR3 DNA sequence: TGTGCCAGCAGTGGCACAGGGGGCTATAGCAATCAGCCCCAGCATTTT.

The rearrangement joins TRBV6-5 to TRBJ2-7; 7 positions agree with TRBD1. This CDR3 contains 14 residues. The J segment lost 4 bases and the V segment lost 6 bases, leaving 9 bases of the junction unmatched. The V gene's germline CDR1 is MNHEY and CDR2 SVGAGI. The CDR3 protein is CASRTPGTDYEQYF. The CDR3 bases are TGTGCCAGCAGAACACCCGGGACAGATTACGAGCAGTACTTC.

This chain uses TRBV3-1 (or the pseudogene TRBV3-2) with TRBJ1-1, with TRBD1 matching 8 bases. CDR3 size: 14 residues. Trimming cost V 4 bases and J 4 bases; bases outside gene matches: 5. Per the germline V gene, CDR1 is LGHDT and CDR2 is YNNKEL (reference sequence). Written as DNA, the CDR3 is TGTGCCAGCAGCCCTGGACAGGGCGTCACTGAAGCTTTCTTT. Translated: CASSPGQGVTEAFF.

The V and J genes are TRBV30 and TRBJ2-2; 9 positions agree with TRBD1. V lost 2 bases, J lost 7 bases, and 5 bases stayed unmatched. The CDR3 consists of 14 residues. CDR1 and CDR2 (germline): GTSNPN, SVGIG (reference sequence). This CDR3 reads CAWSPTTGGGELFF. The CDR3 nucleotides read TGTGCCTGGAGTCCAACGACAGGGGGCGGGGAGCTGTTTTTT.

The chain carries TRBV5-5 and TRBJ1-1; maybe TRBD1 (6 bases). CDR1 is SGHKS, CDR2 YYEKEE, per germline (reference sequence). Between the trimmed V and J ends, which lost 4 bases and 5 bases, there was a span of 12 bases. The CDR3 is made up of 13 amino acids. The CDR3 sequence is CASSNRGQTEAFF. CDR3 in DNA: TGTGCCAGCAGCAACCGTGGACAGACTGAAGCTTTCTTT.

The chain employs TRBV28 and TRBJ1-2, with 8 nucleotides matching TRBD1. Germline V gives CDR1 MDHEN, CDR2 SYDVKM. With V trimmed by 7 bases and J by 1 base, 17 bases remained unmatched. The CDR3 totals 18 residues. CDR3: CASTSPGSSGGDNYGYTF. The CDR3 bases are TGTGCCAGCACCAGCCCGGGCTCTTCAGGGGGCGATAACTATGGCTACACCTTC.

V usage is TRBV4-1 and J usage is TRBJ2-5; TRBD2 aligns across 8 bases. From germline, CDR1 is MGHRA and CDR2 YSYEKL. Trimming cost V 1 base and J 5 bases; bases outside gene matches: 9. The CDR3 totals 16 residues. CDR3 amino acids: CASSQAGSGAGETQYF. The CDR3 nucleotides are TGCGCCAGCAGCCAAGCCGGTAGCGGGGCTGGGGAGACCCAGTACTTC.

V usage is TRBV9 and J usage is TRBJ2-2; D may be TRBD1 (6 bases). CDR1 and CDR2 from the germline V gene are SGDLS and YYNGEE. V lost 4 bases and J 0 bases, leaving 13 bases between the germline ends. The length of the CDR3 is 16 residues. CDR3 protein: CASSPRQVANTGELFF. CDR3 DNA sequence: TGTGCCAGCAGCCCCCGACAGGTTGCGAACACCGGGGAGCTGTTTTTT.

The chain combines TRBV3-1 (or the pseudogene TRBV3-2) with TRBJ1-2; unclear D gene. Germline CDR1 LGHDT, CDR2 YNNKEL (reference sequence). V was pared by 2 bases and J by 5 bases, with 9 bases between. The CDR3 has 13 amino acids. The CDR3: CASSQNPLYGYTF. The CDR3, as DNA: TGTGCCAGCAGCCAAAATCCCCTTTATGGCTACACCTTC.

This chain joins TRBV12-3 or TRBV12-4 and TRBJ1-1; TRBD1 matches 8 bases. V lost 5 bases to trimming and J lost 7 bases; unmatched junction nucleotides: 6. The CDR3 is 13 residues long. The CDR3 here is CASSRQGLLEAFF. In DNA form, the CDR3 reads TGTGCCAGCAGTCGACAGGGGTTACTTGAAGCTTTCTTT.

This sequence joins TRBV5-4 and TRBJ1-5, with a possible D match to TRBD1 (6 bases). The CDR3 spans 12 residues. Germline V gene data show CDR1 as SGHNT and CDR2 as YYREEE (reference sequence). The V gene lost 2 bases and the J gene lost 9 bases, with 9 bases spanning the gap. The CDR3 DNA is TGTGCCAGCAGCTTACAGGGCGGGCCCCAGCATTTT. Translation: CASSLQGGPQHF.

This clone was seen more than once but under ten times. This rearrangement joins TRBV7-9 to TRBJ1-3; D may be TRBD1 (5 bases). The V gene lost 5 bases and the J gene lost 5 bases, with 19 bases spanning the gap. CDR1 and CDR2 from the germline V gene are SEHNR and FQNEAQ (reference sequence). The CDR3 is 16 amino acids. CDR3 residues: CASSPSLGGSRNTIYF. In nucleotides, the CDR3 is TGTGCCAGCAGCCCTAGCCTCGGGGGGTCGAGAAACACCATATATTTT.

The chain uses TRBV4-1 and TRBJ2-1; maybe TRBD2 (6 bases). Trimming removed 0 bases from V and 0 bases from J, with 12 bases in between. This CDR3 has 17 amino acids. The germline CDR1 and CDR2 sequences are MGHRA and YSYEKL. The chain's CDR3 is CASSQDPTGSSYNEQFF. DNA for the CDR3: TGCGCCAGCAGCCAAGATCCTACCGGGAGCTCCTACAATGAGCAGTTCTTC.

The J gene is TRBJ1-4, the V gene TRBV28; the D gene is possibly TRBD1 (6 bases). The CDR3 runs 17 residues. Trimming took 2 bases from V and 2 from J, leaving 15 bases between them. Germline V gives CDR1 MDHEN, CDR2 SYDVKM. The CDR3 bases are TGTGCCAGCAGTTTAGCAGGGGCTGGTGGCACTAATGAAAAACTGTTTTTT. It yields the protein CASSLAGAGGTNEKLFF.